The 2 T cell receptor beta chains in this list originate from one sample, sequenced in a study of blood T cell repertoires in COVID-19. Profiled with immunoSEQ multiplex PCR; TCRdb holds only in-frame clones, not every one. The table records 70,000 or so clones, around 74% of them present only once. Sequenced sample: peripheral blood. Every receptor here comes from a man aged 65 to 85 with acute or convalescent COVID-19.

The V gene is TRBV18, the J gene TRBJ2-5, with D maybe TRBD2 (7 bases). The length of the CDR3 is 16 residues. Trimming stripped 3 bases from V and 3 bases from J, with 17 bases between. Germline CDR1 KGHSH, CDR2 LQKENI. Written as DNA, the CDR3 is TGTGCCAGCTCACCTAGACAGGCGGGAGCCAAAGAGACCCAGTACTTC. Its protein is CASSPRQAGAKETQYF.

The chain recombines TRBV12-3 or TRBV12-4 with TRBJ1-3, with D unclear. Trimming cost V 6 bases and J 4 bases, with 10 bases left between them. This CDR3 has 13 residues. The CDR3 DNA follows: TGTGCCAGCAGCCTAACTACCGGAAACACCATATATTTT. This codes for CASSLTTGNTIYF.